One and the same sample provided the 6 T cell receptor beta chains below, sequenced in a study of regulatory and conventional T cells in RAG deficiency. Blood CD4+ CD25-low CD127-high conventional T cells supplied the genomic DNA template. Some clones are missing from TCRdb's copy, which holds only in-frame ones; the method was immunoSEQ multiplex PCR. Here the sample spans 7,000 to 9,500 clones, 90% to 95% being singletons. The sample was CD4+ effector T cells sorted from blood. Receptor source: a human donor with RAG deficiency presenting as severe combined immunodeficiency.

The rearrangement joins TRBV5-1 to TRBJ1-3; possibly TRBD1 for D (5 bases). V was cut by 4 bases and J by 0 bases, with 17 bases left in between. Germline CDR1 reads SGHRS; CDR2 reads YFSETQ. This CDR3 is 17 amino acids long. In DNA, the CDR3 is TGCGCCAGCAGCCCTAAACCACGGGGCCTCTCTGGAAACACCATATATTTT. Translating it yields CASSPKPRGLSGNTIYF.

V and J are TRBV27 and TRBJ1-1, with 11 nucleotides matching TRBD1. The CDR3 is 15 amino acids. The germline CDR1 and CDR2 sequences are MNHEY and SMNVEV (reference sequence). V lost 1 base to trimming and J lost 5 bases; unmatched junction nucleotides: 3. CDR3 DNA: TGTGCCAGCAGTTTATTCGGGACAGGGGGGACTGAAGCTTTCTTT. This sequence encodes CASSLFGTGGTEAFF.

This chain connects TRBV12-5 to TRBJ2-3; a weak D match, TRBD1 (6 bases). From germline, CDR1 is LGHNT and CDR2 FRNRAP. The CDR3 is 13 amino acids. Trimming left V 4 bases short and J 2 bases short, with 7 bases between. In DNA, the CDR3 is TGTGCTAGTGGTTCGGGACACACAGATACGCAGTATTTT. Translating gives CASGSGHTDTQYF.

The chain recombines TRBV19 with TRBJ1-5, with D possibly TRBD1 on 6 matching bases. The length of the CDR3 is 16 residues. Germline V lookup: CDR1 LNHDA, CDR2 SQIVND (reference sequence). V was trimmed by 4 bases and J by 5 bases, leaving 18 bases between them. The CDR3 here is CASSTQRGARYQPQHF. CDR3 sequence (DNA): TGTGCCAGTAGTACCCAGAGGGGGGCCAGGTATCAGCCCCAGCATTTT.

This clone was observed a single time. The chain couples TRBV9 to TRBJ2-2; possible D gene TRBD1, 6 bases. From germline, CDR1 is SGDLS and CDR2 YYNGEE. The CDR3 loop spans 12 amino acids. Deletions cut 3 bases from V and 6 bases from J, with 6 bases between. CDR3 loop: CASSDRAGELFF. CDR3 coding DNA: TGTGCCAGCAGCGACAGGGCCGGGGAGCTGTTTTTT.

The chain is built from TRBV9 and TRBJ2-2; 8 nucleotides agree with TRBD1. V lost 4 bases, J lost 4 bases, and 9 bases stayed unmatched. There are 16 residues in the CDR3. Germline values: CDR1 SGDLS, CDR2 YYNGEE. The CDR3 loop reads CASSPRTGLSTGELFF. The CDR3 bases are TGTGCCAGCAGCCCCCGGACAGGGTTGAGCACCGGGGAGCTGTTTTTT. The full variable domain, its missing parts supplied by reference TRBV9 and TRBJ2-2, is DSGVTQTPKHLITATGQRVTLRCSPRSGDLSVYWYQQSLDQGLQFLIQYYNGEERAKGNILERFSAQQFPDLHSELNLSSLELGDSALYFCASSPRTGLSTGELFFGEGSRLTVL.